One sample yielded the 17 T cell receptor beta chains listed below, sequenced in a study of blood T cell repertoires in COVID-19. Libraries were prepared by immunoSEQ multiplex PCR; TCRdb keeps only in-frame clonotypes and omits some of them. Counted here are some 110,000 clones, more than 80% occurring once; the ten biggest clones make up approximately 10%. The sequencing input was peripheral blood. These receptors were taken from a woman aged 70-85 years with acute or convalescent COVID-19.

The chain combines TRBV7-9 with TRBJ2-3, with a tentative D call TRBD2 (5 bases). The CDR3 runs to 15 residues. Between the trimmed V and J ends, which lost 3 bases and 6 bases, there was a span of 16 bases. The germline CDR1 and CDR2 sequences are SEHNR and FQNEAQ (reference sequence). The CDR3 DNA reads TGTGCCAGCAGCTTGGGCGGGCCCATGTGGGATACGCAGTATTTT. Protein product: CASSLGGPMWDTQYF.

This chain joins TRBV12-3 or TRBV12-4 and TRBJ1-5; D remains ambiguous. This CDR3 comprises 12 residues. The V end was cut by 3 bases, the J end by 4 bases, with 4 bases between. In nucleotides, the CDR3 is TGTGCCAGCAGTTTGAGGAATCAGCCCCAGCATTTT. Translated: CASSLRNQPQHF.

The CDR3 reads CASLGLAGGETQYF. CDR3 in DNA: TGTGCCAGTCTGGGACTAGCGGGTGGGGAGACCCAGTACTTC. The chain recombines TRBV2 with TRBJ2-5, with TRBD2 matching 12 bases. CDR1 is SNHLY and CDR2 is FYNNEI in the germline V gene. This CDR3 contains 14 residues. V trimming: 9 bases; J trimming: 5 bases; junction bases outside the gene matches: 7.

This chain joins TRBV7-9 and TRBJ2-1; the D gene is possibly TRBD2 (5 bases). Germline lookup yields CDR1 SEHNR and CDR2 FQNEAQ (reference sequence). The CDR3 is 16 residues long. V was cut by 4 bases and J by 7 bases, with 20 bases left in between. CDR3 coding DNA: TGTGCCAGCAGCTCCCGGACTCAGTCCTATATTAATGAGCAGTTCTTC. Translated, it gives CASSSRTQSYINEQFF.

The DNA of the CDR3 is TGTGCCAGCAGTCCCCGACTCGATCAGCCCCAGCATTTT. Translating gives CASSPRLDQPQHF. V is TRBV6-5 and J is TRBJ1-5, with D unclear. The CDR3 extends over 13 amino acids. Trimming removed 5 bases from V and 5 bases from J, with 10 bases in between. Per germline, CDR1 MNHEY and CDR2 SVGAGI.

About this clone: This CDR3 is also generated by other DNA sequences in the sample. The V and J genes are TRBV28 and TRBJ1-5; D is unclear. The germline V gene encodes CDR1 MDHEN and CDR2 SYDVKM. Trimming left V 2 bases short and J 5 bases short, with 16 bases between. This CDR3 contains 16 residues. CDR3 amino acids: CASSLPAGVGDQPQHF. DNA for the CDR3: TGTGCCAGCAGTTTACCGGCCGGGGTGGGTGATCAGCCCCAGCATTTT. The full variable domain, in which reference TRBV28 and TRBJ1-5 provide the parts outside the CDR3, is DVKVTQSSRYLVKRTGEKVFLECVQDMDHENMFWYRQDPGLGLRLIYFSYDVKMKEKGDIPEGYSVSREKKERFSLILESASTNQTSMYLCASSLPAGVGDQPQHFGDGTRLSIL.

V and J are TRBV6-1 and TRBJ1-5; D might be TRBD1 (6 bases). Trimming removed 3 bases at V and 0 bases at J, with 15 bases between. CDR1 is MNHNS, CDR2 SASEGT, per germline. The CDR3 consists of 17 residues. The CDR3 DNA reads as TGTGCCAGCAGTGAGTACCCCACAGGGAATAGCAATCAGCCCCAGCATTTT. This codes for CASSEYPTGNSNQPQHF.

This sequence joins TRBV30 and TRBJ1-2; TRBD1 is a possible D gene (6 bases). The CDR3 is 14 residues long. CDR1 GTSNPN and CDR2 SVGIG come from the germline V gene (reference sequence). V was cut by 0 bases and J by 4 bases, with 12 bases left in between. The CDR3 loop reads CAWSVPGEFYGYTF. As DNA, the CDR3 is TGTGCCTGGAGTGTACCAGGGGAGTTCTATGGCTACACCTTC. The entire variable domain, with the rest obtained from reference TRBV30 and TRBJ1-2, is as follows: SQTIHQWPATLVQPVGSPLSLECTVEGTSNPNLYWYRQAAGRGLQLLFYSVGIGQISSEVPQNLSASRPQDRQFILSSKKLLLSDSGFYLCAWSVPGEFYGYTFGSGTRLTVV.

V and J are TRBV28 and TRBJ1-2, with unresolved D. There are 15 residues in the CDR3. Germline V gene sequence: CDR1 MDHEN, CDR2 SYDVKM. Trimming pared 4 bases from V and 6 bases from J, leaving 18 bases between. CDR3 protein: CASSSRLRPKHGYTF. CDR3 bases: TGTGCCAGCAGTTCAAGACTCAGACCGAAGCATGGCTACACCTTC.

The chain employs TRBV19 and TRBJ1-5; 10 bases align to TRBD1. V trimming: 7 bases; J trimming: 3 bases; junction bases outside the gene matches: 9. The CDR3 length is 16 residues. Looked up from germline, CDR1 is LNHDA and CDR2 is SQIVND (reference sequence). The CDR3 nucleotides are TGTGCCAGTATTGGGACAGGGGCGTCAAACAATCAGCCCCAGCATTTT. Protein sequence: CASIGTGASNNQPQHF.

CDR3 in amino acids: CASSLLAEPNEQFF. The CDR3 bases are TGTGCCAGCAGCCTACTAGCGGAACCTAATGAGCAGTTCTTC. V gene TRBV6-5 combines with J gene TRBJ2-1, with 8 positions matching TRBD2. Germline lookup yields CDR1 MNHEY and CDR2 SVGAGI. The CDR3 loop spans 14 amino acids. The junction had 8 bases not matched to a gene; V was cut back by 6 bases and J by 7 bases.

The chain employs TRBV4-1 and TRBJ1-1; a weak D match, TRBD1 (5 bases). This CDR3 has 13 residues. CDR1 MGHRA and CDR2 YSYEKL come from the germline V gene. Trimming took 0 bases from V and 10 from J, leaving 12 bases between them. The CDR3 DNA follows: TGCGCCAGCAGCCAAGATAGAAGGGGTAGAGCTTTCTTT. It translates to CASSQDRRGRAFF.

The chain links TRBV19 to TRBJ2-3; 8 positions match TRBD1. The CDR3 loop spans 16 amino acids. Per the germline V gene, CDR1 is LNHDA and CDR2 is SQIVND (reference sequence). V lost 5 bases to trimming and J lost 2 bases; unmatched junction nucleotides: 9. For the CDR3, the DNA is TGTGCCAGTAGTCGGTCACAGGGGGTACCCACAGATACGCAGTATTTT. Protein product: CASSRSQGVPTDTQYF.

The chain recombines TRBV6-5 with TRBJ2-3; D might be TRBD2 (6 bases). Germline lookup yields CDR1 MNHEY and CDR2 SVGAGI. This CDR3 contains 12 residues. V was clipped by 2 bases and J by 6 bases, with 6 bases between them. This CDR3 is CASSYSGDTQYF. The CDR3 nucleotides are TGTGCCAGCAGTTACAGCGGGGATACGCAGTATTTT.

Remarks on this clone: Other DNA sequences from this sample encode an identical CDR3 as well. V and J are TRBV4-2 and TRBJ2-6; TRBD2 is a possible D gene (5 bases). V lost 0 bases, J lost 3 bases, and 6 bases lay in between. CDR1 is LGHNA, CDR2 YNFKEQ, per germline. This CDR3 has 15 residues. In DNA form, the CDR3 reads TGTGCCAGCAGCCAAGATGGGAGTGGGGCCAACGTCCTGACTTTC. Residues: CASSQDGSGANVLTF.

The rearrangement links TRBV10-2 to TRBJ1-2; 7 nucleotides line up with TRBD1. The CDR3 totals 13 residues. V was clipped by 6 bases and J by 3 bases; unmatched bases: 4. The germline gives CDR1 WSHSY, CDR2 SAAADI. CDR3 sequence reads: CASSVGTDYGYTF. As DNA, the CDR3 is TGCGCCAGCAGCGTCGGGACAGACTATGGCTACACCTTC.

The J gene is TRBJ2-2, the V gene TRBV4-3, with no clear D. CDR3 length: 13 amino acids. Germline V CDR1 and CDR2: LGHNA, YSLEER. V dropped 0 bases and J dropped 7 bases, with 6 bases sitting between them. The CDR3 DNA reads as TGCGCCAGCAGCCAAGAACTCGGCGGGGAGCTGTTTTTT. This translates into CASSQELGGELFF.